What follows is one T cell receptor (beta chain) and its context. Its matching antigen is unknown. Naive CD8+ T cells were CD45RO-CCR7+CD27+CD95-. Libraries were UMI-labeled 5' RACE TRB cDNA. TCRdb reprocessed the 5' RACE reads and keeps a single row for each CDR3 protein, giving no DNA. The specimen's table records nearly 90,000 distinct CDR3 sequences. These data are taken from a study of CXCR3-negative and CXCR3-positive naive CD8 T cells. About the study: Across all libraries, TRB reads numbered approximately 150 million, with about 1.5 +/- 0.3 million in each library.

Study outcomes and limitations: In CXCR3-positive naive cells, the TRB CDR3s were more hydrophobic than in CXCR3-negative naive cells. For memory CD8+ cells diversity was much lower, but both naive subsets had comparably high diversity. CD5 surface expression was similar among naive subsets, and TCR strength was estimated by inference from TRB CDR3 properties.

Sample: naive CXCR3+ CD8+ T cells from blood. The sample's subset: CD45RO-CCR7+CD27+CD95- naive CD8+ T cells expressing CXCR3 (TNR3+). The sequence came from a human donor in good health. Some clones in this sample may be carry-over from other donors' samples.

CDR3 residues: CASSRYIVSPYNEQFF. The chain uses TRBV5-5 and TRBJ2-1. In germline, CDR1 is SGHKS, CDR2 YYEKEE (reference sequence). This CDR3 is 16 amino acids long.